The rows below give T cell receptor beta chains drawn from one sample of a study of T cell responses to AZD1222 COVID-19 vaccine. Repertoires were generated with immunoSEQ multiplex PCR, while TCRdb's copy carries only in-frame clones and drops some. There are approximately 110,000 clones in the sample; approximately 88% occur only once, and 4.5% to 6% lies in the top ten. The input for sequencing was peripheral blood, taken on day 0 of AZD1222 vaccination. Receptor source: an adult in good health. The CDR3 runs from the conserved cysteine through the conserved F or W. D genes are given only for firm matches. Some rows have no size entry. The others give once, few or many, or a class for an expanded clone.

j_gene: TRBJ2-1; abundance: -; v_gene: TRBV24-1; d_gene: TRBD1; CDR3aa: CATSDPGDRTLDEQFF; CDR3nt: TGTGCCACCAGTGATCCCGGGGACAGGACCCTAGATGAGCAGTTCTTC
j_gene: TRBJ2-5; abundance: -; v_gene: TRBV12-3/TRBV12-4; d_gene: -; CDR3aa: CASSLSIRETQYF; CDR3nt: TGTGCCAGCAGTTTAAGCATACGGGAGACCCAGTACTTC
j_gene: TRBJ1-2; abundance: -; v_gene: TRBV12-5; d_gene: TRBD1; CDR3aa: CASGLDGDRCTF; CDR3nt: TGTGCTAGTGGTTTGGACGGGGACAGGTGCACCTTC
j_gene: TRBJ1-1; abundance: -; v_gene: TRBV10-3; d_gene: -; CDR3aa: CAISEPNRVGRNTEAFF; CDR3nt: TGTGCCATCAGTGAGCCGAACAGGGTGGGGCGGAACACTGAAGCTTTCTTT
j_gene: TRBJ1-1; abundance: -; v_gene: TRBV6-1; d_gene: -; CDR3aa: CASSEQGITEAFF; CDR3nt: TGTGCCAGCAGTGAACAGGGGATCACTGAAGCTTTCTTT
j_gene: TRBJ2-7; abundance: -; v_gene: TRBV6-5; d_gene: -; CDR3aa: CASSYTESSYEQYF; CDR3nt: TGTGCCAGCAGTTACACAGAAAGCTCCTACGAGCAGTACTTC
j_gene: TRBJ2-1; abundance: -; v_gene: TRBV10-1; d_gene: -; CDR3aa: CASSEFGGRSSYNEQFF; CDR3nt: TGCGCCAGCAGTGAGTTCGGAGGACGTAGCTCCTACAATGAGCAGTTCTTC
j_gene: TRBJ1-4; abundance: -; v_gene: TRBV6-6; d_gene: -; CDR3aa: CASSYSGGGNEKLFF; CDR3nt: TGTGCCAGCAGTTACTCGGGGGGGGGTAATGAAAAACTGTTTTTT
j_gene: TRBJ2-3; abundance: -; v_gene: TRBV5-4; d_gene: TRBD2; CDR3aa: CASRKIAGGRDTQYF; CDR3nt: TGTGCCAGCAGGAAGATAGCGGGGGGGAGAGATACGCAGTATTTT
j_gene: TRBJ1-1; abundance: -; v_gene: TRBV6-2/TRBV6-3; d_gene: -; CDR3aa: CASSYIAEAFF; CDR3nt: TGTGCCAGCAGTTACATCGCTGAAGCTTTCTTT
j_gene: TRBJ1-1; abundance: -; v_gene: TRBV7-8; d_gene: -; CDR3aa: CASSTGRATEAFF; CDR3nt: TGTGCCAGCAGTACAGGTCGGGCCACTGAAGCTTTCTTT
j_gene: TRBJ2-2; abundance: -; v_gene: TRBV5-1; d_gene: TRBD2; CDR3aa: CASSFASGGTGELFF; CDR3nt: TGCGCCAGCAGCTTTGCTAGCGGGGGGACCGGGGAGCTGTTTTTT
j_gene: TRBJ2-7; abundance: once; v_gene: TRBV28; d_gene: -; CDR3aa: CASSTFGWDRLTYEQYF; CDR3nt: TGTGCCAGCAGTACGTTTGGGTGGGATCGGCTAACCTACGAGCAGTACTTC
j_gene: TRBJ2-1; abundance: -; v_gene: TRBV25-1; d_gene: TRBD1; CDR3aa: CASSELAGGANNEQFF; CDR3nt: TGTGCCAGCAGTGAATTGGCAGGGGGCGCGAACAATGAGCAGTTCTTC
j_gene: TRBJ1-4; abundance: once; v_gene: TRBV11-2; d_gene: TRBD1; CDR3aa: CASSGTGTGNEKLFF; CDR3nt: TGTGCCAGCAGCGGGACCGGGACAGGGAACGAAAAACTGTTTTTT
j_gene: TRBJ1-3; abundance: -; v_gene: TRBV7-2; d_gene: -; CDR3aa: CASSFTPAGGALNTIYF; CDR3nt: TGTGCCAGCAGCTTTACCCCGGCAGGTGGAGCCTTAAACACCATATATTTT
j_gene: TRBJ1-6; abundance: -; v_gene: TRBV2; d_gene: -; CDR3aa: CASSGGRGSYNSPLHF; CDR3nt: TGTGCCAGCAGTGGGGGGCGGGGCTCCTATAATTCACCCCTCCACTTT
j_gene: TRBJ2-1; abundance: once; v_gene: TRBV28; d_gene: -; CDR3aa: CASKPGGDYEQFF; CDR3nt: TGTGCCAGCAAACCCGGGGGAGACTATGAGCAGTTCTTC
j_gene: TRBJ2-7; abundance: -; v_gene: TRBV29-1; d_gene: -; CDR3aa: CSVETGGALYEQYF; CDR3nt: TGCAGCGTTGAAACAGGGGGGGCTCTCTACGAGCAGTACTTC
j_gene: TRBJ2-7; abundance: -; v_gene: TRBV11-2; d_gene: TRBD1; CDR3aa: CASSFGTGLNYEQYF; CDR3nt: TGTGCCAGCAGCTTCGGGACAGGGTTGAACTACGAGCAGTACTTC
j_gene: TRBJ1-1; abundance: -; v_gene: TRBV25-1; d_gene: -; CDR3aa: CASTGWGNTEAFF; CDR3nt: TGTGCCAGCACAGGGTGGGGGAACACTGAAGCTTTCTTT
j_gene: TRBJ1-2; abundance: -; v_gene: TRBV24-1; d_gene: -; CDR3aa: CATSESGDGYTF; CDR3nt: TGTGCCACCAGTGAGTCAGGGGATGGCTACACCTTC
j_gene: TRBJ2-3; abundance: -; v_gene: TRBV6-5; d_gene: -; CDR3aa: CASGWGSTDTQYF; CDR3nt: TGTGCCTCTGGGTGGGGTAGCACAGATACGCAGTATTTT
j_gene: TRBJ1-5; abundance: once; v_gene: TRBV9; d_gene: TRBD1; CDR3aa: CASSKDRAPNSNQPQHF; CDR3nt: TGTGCCAGCAGCAAGGACAGGGCCCCTAATAGCAATCAGCCCCAGCATTTT
j_gene: TRBJ2-3; abundance: -; v_gene: TRBV5-1; d_gene: TRBD2; CDR3aa: CASSTGTTSSDTQYF; CDR3nt: TGCGCCAGCAGCACGGGGACTACCAGCTCAGATACGCAGTATTTT
j_gene: TRBJ2-5; abundance: -; v_gene: TRBV15; d_gene: -; CDR3aa: CATSRYLETQYF; CDR3nt: TGTGCCACCAGCAGATATTTAGAGACCCAGTACTTC
j_gene: TRBJ2-2; abundance: once; v_gene: TRBV4-3; d_gene: TRBD1; CDR3aa: CASSQEGRTGNLFF; CDR3nt: TGCGCCAGCAGCCAAGAAGGCCGGACAGGGAACCTGTTTTTT
j_gene: TRBJ2-7; abundance: once; v_gene: TRBV6-2/TRBV6-3; d_gene: -; CDR3aa: CASSRLGEMGEQYF; CDR3nt: TGTGCCAGCAGCCGGTTGGGGGAAATGGGCGAGCAGTACTTC
j_gene: TRBJ1-3; abundance: -; v_gene: TRBV5-4; d_gene: TRBD1; CDR3aa: CASSEGGQGGNTIYF; CDR3nt: TGTGCCAGCAGCGAAGGAGGACAGGGCGGAAACACCATATATTTT
j_gene: TRBJ2-3; abundance: -; v_gene: TRBV12-3/TRBV12-4; d_gene: -; CDR3aa: CASRYTQGTQYF; CDR3nt: TGTGCCAGCAGATACACCCAGGGTACGCAGTATTTT
j_gene: TRBJ2-3; abundance: -; v_gene: TRBV29-1; d_gene: TRBD2; CDR3aa: CSVERAGGPVDTQYF; CDR3nt: TGCAGCGTTGAAAGGGCGGGGGGGCCCGTAGATACGCAGTATTTT
j_gene: TRBJ1-1; abundance: -; v_gene: TRBV29-1; d_gene: -; CDR3aa: CSVQGTPRAEAFF; CDR3nt: TGCAGCGTACAGGGAACCCCTCGGGCTGAAGCTTTCTTT
j_gene: TRBJ1-2; abundance: -; v_gene: TRBV18; d_gene: -; CDR3aa: CASSPDRGGYTF; CDR3nt: TGTGCCAGCTCCCCAGACAGAGGTGGCTACACCTTC
j_gene: TRBJ1-5; abundance: -; v_gene: TRBV6-5; d_gene: TRBD1; CDR3aa: CASTEYTGGSSWQHF; CDR3nt: TGTGCCAGCACCGAATACACAGGGGGCTCCAGCTGGCAGCATTTT
j_gene: TRBJ1-4; abundance: -; v_gene: TRBV12-5; d_gene: -; CDR3aa: CASGLRQSASIEKLFF; CDR3nt: TGTGCTAGTGGTTTACGACAGTCCGCAAGTATTGAAAAACTGTTTTTT
j_gene: TRBJ1-1; abundance: -; v_gene: TRBV6-2/TRBV6-3; d_gene: -; CDR3aa: CASSYGTLNTEAFF; CDR3nt: TGTGCCAGCAGTTACGGGACACTGAACACTGAAGCTTTCTTT
j_gene: TRBJ2-3; abundance: -; v_gene: TRBV28; d_gene: -; CDR3aa: CATWGLRAGDTQYF; CDR3nt: TGTGCCACCTGGGGGCTGAGGGCTGGAGATACGCAGTATTTT
j_gene: TRBJ1-1; abundance: -; v_gene: TRBV6-2/TRBV6-3; d_gene: -; CDR3aa: CASSSPGLSTEAFF; CDR3nt: TGTGCCAGCAGTTCCCCCGGTCTGAGCACTGAAGCTTTCTTT
j_gene: TRBJ1-1; abundance: -; v_gene: TRBV28; d_gene: -; CDR3aa: CASSLSDAREAFF; CDR3nt: TGTGCCAGCAGTTTAAGTGACGCCCGGGAAGCTTTCTTT
j_gene: TRBJ1-1; abundance: few; v_gene: TRBV7-2; d_gene: -; CDR3aa: CASSSQGQGTAFF; CDR3nt: TGTGCCAGCAGCTCACAGGGCCAGGGCACAGCTTTCTTT
j_gene: TRBJ1-2; abundance: -; v_gene: TRBV6-5; d_gene: -; CDR3aa: CASRDTDAANYGYTF; CDR3nt: TGTGCCAGCAGGGACACCGACGCTGCTAACTATGGCTACACCTTC
j_gene: TRBJ2-2; abundance: -; v_gene: TRBV3-1/TRBV3-2; d_gene: -; CDR3aa: CASSQAVSTNTGELFF; CDR3nt: TGTGCCAGCAGCCAAGCGGTCTCAACGAACACCGGGGAGCTGTTTTTT
j_gene: TRBJ2-1; abundance: -; v_gene: TRBV2; d_gene: TRBD1; CDR3aa: CASSTGGREQFF; CDR3nt: TGTGCCAGCAGTACAGGGGGCAGGGAGCAGTTCTTC
j_gene: TRBJ1-2; abundance: -; v_gene: TRBV29-1; d_gene: -; CDR3aa: CSVDSHYGYTF; CDR3nt: TGCAGCGTTGACAGCCACTATGGCTACACCTTC
j_gene: TRBJ1-2; abundance: -; v_gene: TRBV19; d_gene: -; CDR3aa: CASSTGVGHYGYTF; CDR3nt: TGTGCCAGTAGTACAGGGGTTGGGCACTATGGCTACACCTTC